Listed here is a single T cell receptor (beta chain). What it binds is unknown. Measured with immunoSEQ multiplex PCR; TCRdb has only the in-frame clones, and not every one. The sample consists of around 120,000 clones, about nine tenths of them appearing once. This record comes from a study of T cell responses to AZD1222 COVID-19 vaccine. Findings and caveats of the study: Spike-specific TCRs gained breadth and depth after people received two AZD1222 doses.

Trimming pared 5 bases from V and 0 bases from J, leaving 7 bases between. The CDR3 length is 13 residues. CDR1 and CDR2 (germline): MNHEY, SVGAGI. The material sequenced was peripheral blood, taken on day 0 of AZD1222 vaccination. This sequence joins TRBV6-5 and TRBJ1-1; no firm D call. The clonotype was recovered from an adult in good health. CDR3 residues: CASSTKLNTEAFF. CDR3 DNA sequence: TGTGCCAGCAGTACAAAGCTGAACACTGAAGCTTTCTTT.